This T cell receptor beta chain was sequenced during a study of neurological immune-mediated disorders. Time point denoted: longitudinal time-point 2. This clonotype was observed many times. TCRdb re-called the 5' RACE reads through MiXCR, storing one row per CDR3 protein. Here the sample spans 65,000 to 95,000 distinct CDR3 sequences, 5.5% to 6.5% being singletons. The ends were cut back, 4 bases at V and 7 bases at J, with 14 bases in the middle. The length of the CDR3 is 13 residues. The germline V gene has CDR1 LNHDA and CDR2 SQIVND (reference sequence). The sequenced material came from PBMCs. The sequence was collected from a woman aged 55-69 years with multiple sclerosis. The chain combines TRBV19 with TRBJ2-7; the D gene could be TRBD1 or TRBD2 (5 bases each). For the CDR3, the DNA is TGTGCCAGTAGTAGCCCAGGGACGAGAGAGCAGTACTTC. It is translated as CASSSPGTREQYF.